This T cell receptor beta chain derives from a study of post-analysis software for immune sequencing data. Unique molecular identifiers had been added to the TCR beta cDNA libraries. TCRdb passed the PCR reads through MiXCR, listing each CDR3 protein once. The sample contains hundreds of thousands of distinct CDR3 sequences, 55% to 70% of which appear only once. In its sample, this clonotype was seen a few times. Its antigen is not known. This CDR3 region has 13 residues. Trimming cost V 0 bases and J 7 bases, with 7 bases left between them. Germline V lookup: CDR1 MNHNY, CDR2 SVGAGI (reference sequence). Study-level points and caveats: Same-batch samples co-clustered strongly by F measure. Compared with controls, patients had more of five TRBV segments, including TRBV5-6, TRBV5-1 and TRBV20-1.

The material sequenced was blood. The rearrangement joins TRBV6-6 to TRBJ2-1; D remains unclear. The source is a girl aged 2 to 10 with multiple sclerosis. CDR3 in DNA: TGTGCCAGCAGTTACTCGAGGTCAAATGAGCAGTTCTTC. It is translated as CASSYSRSNEQFF.